Listed here are 13 T cell receptor delta chains from one sample, sequenced in a study of γδ T cells in repeated Plasmodium falciparum infection. TCRdb reprocessed the multiplex PCR reads using CATT. Of under 50,000 delta-chain clones listed, around 1.6% are singletons. Bulk repertoires came from Vgamma9/Vdelta2+ or Vdelta2-negative gammadelta T cells flow-sorted from PBMC. Sequences were obtained from gamma-delta T cells from blood. All receptors come from a pool of human donors (malaria-infected and uninfected, not separated).

This clone was observed a few times. TCRdb's listed protein matches a much larger clone and diverges from this DNA's translation at residue 9, likely through a read error; the protein shown comes from the DNA. The chain employs TRDV1 and TRDJ1; D is perhaps TRDD2 or TRDD3 (5 bases each). Assignment of the J gene here rests on matching the DNA to germline, because TCRdb gives none. The V gene lost 0 bases and the J gene lost 0 bases, with 32 bases spanning the gap. This CDR3 contains 23 residues. CDR1 TSWWSYY and CDR2 QGS come from the germline V gene. The CDR3 sequence is CALGELGFLLPRSRGRYTDKLIF. The CDR3 DNA reads as TGTGCTCTTGGGGAACTAGGATTCCTCCTGCCCAGGTCTCGGGGACGATACACCGATAAACTCATCTTT.

Turning to this clone: TCRdb shows a much larger clone's protein in place of this DNA's translation, and the two differ at residue 11, likely through a read error; the protein shown is translated from the DNA. The rearrangement uses TRDV1 and TRDJ1, with a weak D call TRDD3 (5 bases). The V gene's germline CDR1 is TSWWSYY and CDR2 QGS. The CDR3 consists of 16 residues. V shed 5 bases and J shed 3 bases, with 19 bases lying between them. CDR3 residues: CALGIEQPAYADKLIF. CDR3 bases: TGTGCTCTTGGGATCGAACAGCCCGCATACGCCGATAAACTCATCTTT.

There are many counts of this clone. TCRdb attributes to this sequence the protein of a much larger clone, which differs from the DNA translation at residue 16; a read error is likely, and the protein displayed is translated from the DNA. This chain connects TRDV1 to TRDJ1; TRDD3 matches at 9 bases. V lost 2 bases, J lost 6 bases, and 22 bases stayed unmatched. Germline CDR1 and CDR2: TSWWSYY and QGS. The CDR3 spans 20 residues. CDR3 DNA: TGTGCTCTTGGGGAAGGTAGATTTCGGCTGGGGGATCACATCCCCTATAAACTCATCTTT. It encodes CALGEGRFRLGDHIPYKLIF.

This clone was detected many times. The amino acid sequence in TCRdb belongs to a much larger clone and departs from this DNA's translation at residue 4, likely a sequencing read error; the sequence shown is translated from the DNA. The chain carries TRDV1 and TRDJ1, with TRDD3 matching 13 bases. TCRdb carries no J gene annotation; the J gene was assigned here by matching the DNA with germline. The CDR3 contains 21 residues. Germline V gene lookup returns CDR1 TSWWSYY and CDR2 QGS. The junction had 20 bases not matched to a gene; V was cut back by 7 bases and J by 0 bases. The CDR3 nucleotides read TGTGCTCTTGAGGATCTGGACGGTACTGGGGGATACGTCATATACACCGATAAACTCATCTTT. The encoded protein is CALEDLDGTGGYVIYTDKLIF.

At least ten counts were recorded for this clone. It differs at one base from a far larger clone, so likely a read error. Other DNA sequences in this sample translate to the same CDR3. The chain links TRDV1 to TRDJ1, with a weak D call TRDD3 (6 bases). The J gene, not given by TCRdb, was assigned here from a germline match of the nucleotide sequence. Germline V gene sequence: CDR1 TSWWSYY, CDR2 QGS. There are 16 residues in the CDR3. The ends were cut back, 2 bases at V and 7 bases at J, with 20 bases in the middle. Here the CDR3 DNA reads TGTGCTCTTGGGGAAAAGTACTGGGCCCATGGGGGTAAACTCATCTTT. This translates into CALGEKYWAHGGKLIF.

Notes on this clone: The protein held in TCRdb is that of a much larger clone and does not match this DNA's translation at residue 12, likely because of a read error; the protein shown is translated from the DNA. The chain employs TRDV1 and TRDJ2, with D uncertain. Here the J gene was assigned by germline matching of the DNA, as TCRdb has none. The CDR3 is made up of 16 amino acids. From germline, CDR1 is TSWWSYY and CDR2 QGS. The CDR3 DNA reads as TGTGCTCTTGGGGAACGGATCACCCTTTTGACAGTACAACTCTTCTTT. As protein: CALGERITLLTVQLFF.

Regarding this clone: Given a far larger clone just one base away, this is likely a sequencing read error. Different DNA sequences within this sample yield the same CDR3. The chain joins TRDV2 to TRDJ1, with 10 bases matching TRDD3. Assignment of the J gene here rests on matching the DNA to germline, because TCRdb gives none. V lost 7 bases to trimming and J lost 0 bases; unmatched junction nucleotides: 25. This CDR3 is 21 amino acids long. Germline loops: CDR1 GEAIGNYY, CDR2 EKD. The DNA for the CDR3 is TGTGCCTGCGTGAGGTTACCGGAACACAAGGGGGATACGGGGTACACCGATAAACTCATCTTT. Translated: CACVRLPEHKGDTGYTDKLIF.

This clone was observed a handful of times. TCRdb's protein for this DNA is that of a much larger clone and differs from the translation at residue 14, likely a read error; the protein shown is the DNA translation. With the J gene uncalled, the V gene is TRDV2; the D segment call TRDD3 is taken from the table without a DNA check. CDR1 is GEAIGNYY and CDR2 is EKD in the germline V gene. The CDR3 is made up of 16 amino acids. In DNA, the CDR3 is TGTGCCTGTTTGCTACTGGGGGATAAATCGGGCGATAAACCCATCTTT. It codes for CACLLLGDKSGDKPIF.

The sample holds a few counts of this clone. A far larger clone differs by one base, so this is likely a read error. Additional DNA sequences in this sample encode the identical CDR3. The V segment is TRDV1, and no J call was made; the table's D call of TRDD3 was not tested on the DNA. CDR3 length: 24 amino acids. The germline CDR1 and CDR2 sequences are TSWWSYY and QGS. CDR3 in amino acids: CALGPIGGISYESDGGGFTDKLIF. CDR3 in DNA: TGTGCTCTTGGGCCAATTGGGGGCATTTCCTACGAGTCTGACGGCGGGGGATTCACCGATAAACTTATCTTT.

Worth noting for this clone: TCRdb's entry gives the protein of a much larger clone, which mismatches this DNA's translation at residue 11, likely from a read error; the protein reported here is translated from the DNA. The rearrangement links TRDV1 to TRDJ1; D is perhaps TRDD2 or TRDD3 (6 bases each). Trimming cost V 4 bases and J 0 bases, with 30 bases left between them. The CDR3 is 21 residues long. The V gene's germline CDR1 is TSWWSYY and CDR2 QGS. CDR3 protein: CALGVHPTQLRVGVNTDKLIF. DNA for the CDR3: TGTGCTCTTGGGGTCCATCCTACCCAACTGCGTGTGGGGGTCAACACCGATAAACTCATCTTT.

This clone was recorded a few times. This DNA's translation and the protein TCRdb lists, from a much larger clone, do not match at residue 3, likely due to a read error; the protein shown is translated from the DNA. The chain recombines TRDV1 with TRDJ1; 13 bases fit TRDD3. The CDR3 runs to 25 residues. The germline gives CDR1 TSWWSYY, CDR2 QGS. CDR3 sequence: CAVGELKLLRLLGDTRIRKTDKLIF. The CDR3 nucleotides are TGTGCTGTTGGGGAACTTAAACTCCTACGGTTACTGGGGGATACGCGTATCCGAAAGACCGATAAACTCATCTTT.

Note on this clone: The TCRdb protein, from a much larger clone, departs from this DNA's translation at residue 10, likely by read error; the protein shown derives from the DNA. The CDR3 loop reads CALGDSFFLHKSVLGTPIRPIDKLIF. The CDR3 DNA is TGTGCTCTTGGGGACTCTTTCTTCCTACATAAAAGTGTACTGGGGACCCCCATTCGTCCGATTGATAAACTCATCTTT. This sequence joins TRDV1 and TRDJ1; D is possibly TRDD2 (8 bases). Here the J gene came from matching the DNA to germline, since TCRdb omits it. Germline V gives CDR1 TSWWSYY, CDR2 QGS. The ends were cut back, 3 bases at V and 5 bases at J, with 49 bases in the middle. The CDR3 is 26 residues long.

Turning to this clone: Translating this DNA gives a protein that differs at residue 5 from the TCRdb one, which belongs to a much larger clone; a read error is likely, and the protein shown is this translation. The rearrangement uses TRDV1 and TRDJ1; 13 bases line up with TRDD3. The J gene, not given by TCRdb, was assigned here from a germline match of the nucleotide sequence. Trimming at V came to 4 bases and at J to 0 bases, leaving 26 bases not matched to a gene. The CDR3 has 24 amino acids. Germline CDR1 TSWWSYY, CDR2 QGS. The CDR3: CALGGRPTSLTGGYAAGYTDKLIF. CDR3 nucleotides: TGTGCTCTTGGGGGACGACCTACCTCGCTAACTGGGGGATACGCTGCCGGGTACACCGATAAACTCATCTTT.